These 21 T cell receptor beta chains were all obtained from the same sample, sequenced in a study of T-cell memory formation after mild COVID-19. TCRdb re-derived calls from the 5' RACE reads in MiXCR, one entry per CDR3 protein. Among about 250,000 distinct CDR3 sequences listed, 15% to 17% were seen once. Sequences were obtained from PBMCs or a T cell subset sorted from them (not recorded which). These receptors came from an adult woman who had mild COVID-19 (a few samples of this study predate the infection). Cell type and time point are not known.

The V and J genes are TRBV5-1 and TRBJ2-1; 9 bases fit TRBD1. This CDR3 has 16 residues. Germline V CDR1 and CDR2: SGHRS, YFSETQ. With V trimmed by 1 base and J by 8 bases, 10 bases remained unmatched. The CDR3 bases are TGCGCCAGCAGCTTGATTTCGGGACAGGGTCGGTATGAGCAGTTCTTC. Translation gives CASSLISGQGRYEQFF.

This clonotype showed up just a few times. The chain has TRBV12-3 or TRBV12-4 and TRBJ1-1, with 10 bases aligning to TRBD1. The CDR3 sequence is 14 residues long. With 7 bases clipped from V and 4 bases from J, the junction kept 6 bases outside the gene matches. CDR3: CASTTDRGPTEAFF. The DNA of the CDR3 is TGTGCCAGCACCACCGACAGGGGGCCCACTGAAGCTTTCTTT.

The genes are TRBV6-2 or TRBV6-3 and TRBJ2-2; D remains ambiguous. CDR3 length: 15 residues. From germline, CDR1 is MNHEY and CDR2 SVGEGT. V lost 2 bases, J lost 1 base, and 8 bases lay in between. The CDR3 DNA is TGTGCCAGCAGTTACCGGCCAATGAACACCGGGGAGCTGTTTTTT. Translating it yields CASSYRPMNTGELFF.

The genes are TRBV19 and TRBJ1-1; 7 bases are shared with TRBD1. The CDR3 covers 13 residues. The V gene end was trimmed by 3 bases and the J gene end by 10 bases; junction bases not matched to a gene: 8. Germline lookup yields CDR1 LNHDA and CDR2 SQIVND (reference sequence). CDR3 residues: CASSIDRVGGAFF. DNA of the CDR3: TGTGCCAGTAGTATCGACAGGGTGGGGGGAGCTTTCTTT. Full variable domain (rest looked up from reference TRBV19 and TRBJ1-1): DGGITQSPKYLFRKEGQNVTLSCEQNLNHDAMYWYRQDPGQGLRLIYYSQIVNDFQKGDIAEGYSVSREKKESFPLTVTSAQKNPTAFYLCASSIDRVGGAFFGQGTRLTVV.

This clonotype was picked up a small number of times. J is TRBJ2-2 and V is TRBV7-2; no reliable D call. The CDR3 sequence is 11 residues long. Trimming pared 2 bases from V and 8 bases from J, leaving 3 bases between. Germline CDR1 reads SGHTA; CDR2 reads FQGNSA. DNA of the CDR3: TGTGCCAGCAGCTTATATGGGGAGCTGTTTTTT. This sequence encodes CASSLYGELFF.

This sequence joins TRBV5-1 and TRBJ1-2, with 8 bases fitting TRBD1. Germline CDR1 SGHRS, CDR2 YFSETQ. J gave up 8 bases and V 0 bases, and 3 bases lay outside the gene matches. The CDR3 sequence is 13 residues long. The CDR3 DNA is TGCGCCAGCAGCTTGGAGCAGGGGGCGGGCTACACCTTC. Its translation: CASSLEQGAGYTF.

J is TRBJ2-2 and V is TRBV6-1; TRBD1 matches 8 bases. CDR3 size: 15 residues. Germline assignment: CDR1 MNHNS and CDR2 SASEGT. V shed 8 bases and J 7 bases; nucleotides not matched to a gene: 12. CDR3 protein: CASQSGQGLGGELFF. CDR3 DNA: TGTGCCAGCCAATCAGGACAGGGTCTTGGCGGGGAGCTGTTTTTT.

This clonotype was seen many times. The rearrangement uses TRBV27 and TRBJ2-5; no clear D gene. Per the germline V gene, CDR1 is MNHEY and CDR2 is SMNVEV (reference sequence). The CDR3 loop spans 14 amino acids. V lost 1 base and J lost 1, with 7 bases in between. CDR3 bases: TGTGCCAGCAGTTTATGGGTCGGCCAAGAGACCCAGTACTTC. Translation gives CASSLWVGQETQYF.

This chain uses TRBV7-8 with TRBJ2-3, with a possible D match to TRBD2 (6 bases). V was pared by 1 base and J by 5 bases, with 13 bases between. The germline V gene encodes CDR1 SGHVS and CDR2 FQNEAQ. CDR3 length: 15 residues. As DNA, the CDR3 is TGTGCCAGCAGCTTAGGTCCGGGGGTTGAAGATACGCAGTATTTT. Its protein is CASSLGPGVEDTQYF.

This clonotype was detected many times. An end of the junction differs from the germline gene, which may be a read error. The chain joins TRBV7-7 to TRBJ2-5; weak D call: TRBD2 (6 bases). Per the germline V gene, CDR1 is SSHAT and CDR2 is FNYEAQ (reference sequence). The CDR3 length is 14 residues. CDR3 in DNA: TGTGCTAGCAGCTTAAATGGGGGGAAAGAGACCCAGTACTTC. It encodes CASSLNGGKETQYF.

The V gene is TRBV7-9, the J gene TRBJ1-2, with D maybe TRBD1 (5 bases). The CDR3 sequence is 12 residues long. V shed 5 bases and J shed 6 bases, with 10 bases lying between them. CDR1 is SEHNR and CDR2 is FQNEAQ in the germline V gene (reference sequence). CDR3 in amino acids: CASSPGWNGYTF. CDR3 DNA sequence: TGTGCCAGCAGCCCAGGGTGGAATGGCTACACCTTC.

This sequence joins TRBV5-1 and TRBJ2-1; TRBD2 agrees at 8 bases. Germline assignment: CDR1 SGHRS and CDR2 YFSETQ. The CDR3 covers 15 residues. J lost 6 bases, V lost 4 bases, and 9 bases had no gene match. The chain's CDR3 is CASSPVAGLPNEQFF. The CDR3 DNA reads as TGCGCCAGCAGCCCCGTAGCGGGACTCCCCAATGAGCAGTTCTTC.

This clonotype was picked up a small number of times. The V gene is TRBV7-8, the J gene TRBJ2-5; possibly TRBD2 for D (7 bases). This CDR3 is built from 18 residues. CDR1 and CDR2 from the germline V gene are SGHVS and FQNEAQ. The V end was cut by 1 base, the J end by 3 bases, with 21 bases between. The CDR3 region is CASSLGRVWAGAKETQYF. The CDR3 coding sequence is TGTGCCAGCAGCTTAGGACGAGTCTGGGCGGGGGCCAAAGAGACCCAGTACTTC.

This rearrangement joins TRBV11-2 to TRBJ2-3, with D unclear. Trimming removed 0 bases from V and 5 bases from J, with 12 bases in between. Germline V gene lookup returns CDR1 SGHAT and CDR2 FQNNGV. This CDR3 is 15 amino acids long. The CDR3 bases are TGTGCCAGCAGCTTAGAGGGCCTGGACGGAGATACGCAGTATTTT. This encodes CASSLEGLDGDTQYF. The full variable domain, completed using reference TRBV11-2 and TRBJ2-3, is EAGVAQSPRYKIIEKRQSVAFWCNPISGHATLYWYQQILGQGPKLLIQFQNNGVVDDSQLPKDRFSAERLKGVDSTLKIQPAKLEDSAVYLCASSLEGLDGDTQYFGPGTRLTVL.

The chain employs TRBV12-3 or TRBV12-4 and TRBJ1-1; no clear D gene. The CDR3 sequence is 15 residues long. Between the trimmed V and J ends, which lost 2 bases and 0 bases, there was a span of 10 bases. Here the CDR3 DNA reads TGTGCCAGCAGTTTATTCATCCGCATGAACACTGAAGCTTTCTTT. It codes for CASSLFIRMNTEAFF.

This sequence joins TRBV5-4 and TRBJ2-5, with TRBD1 matching 11 bases. V shed 4 bases, J shed 3 bases, and the junction held 5 bases outside the gene matches. Germline CDR1 is SGHNT and CDR2 is YYREEE (reference sequence). This CDR3 region has 15 residues. CDR3 sequence reads: CASSPGTGGKETQYF. The CDR3 DNA reads TGTGCCAGCAGCCCCGGGACAGGGGGTAAAGAGACCCAGTACTTC.

The CDR3 DNA reads TGCGCCAGCAGTCAAAACAGGCAAGAGACCCAGTACTTC. This codes for CASSQNRQETQYF. V is TRBV23-1 and J is TRBJ2-5, with D possibly being TRBD1 (5 bases). TRBV23-1 is classed as an ORF, of uncertain function. V was trimmed by 2 bases and J by 2 bases, leaving 6 bases between them. The CDR3 spans 13 residues.

V is TRBV24-1 and J is TRBJ2-1, with 10 nucleotides matching TRBD1. This CDR3 region has 15 residues. In germline, CDR1 is KGHDR, CDR2 SFDVKD. Germline trimming cut 1 base from V and 7 bases from J; bases unmatched to any gene: 3. The CDR3 protein is CATSDFWTGGNEQFF. The DNA of the CDR3 is TGTGCCACCAGTGATTTCTGGACAGGGGGGAATGAGCAGTTCTTC.

The chain couples TRBV6-2 or TRBV6-3 to TRBJ2-1; possible D gene TRBD1, 5 bases. The V gene lost 6 bases and the J gene lost 5 bases, with 11 bases spanning the gap. The germline gives CDR1 MNHEY, CDR2 SVGEGT. The CDR3 has 13 residues. In nucleotides, the CDR3 is TGTGCCAGCAGCCGACAGCCCGACAATGAGCAGTTCTTC. This codes for CASSRQPDNEQFF.

The CDR3 region has the DNA TGTGCCATCAACCCTGGCGGAACCGACTACGAGCAGTACTTC. Translating it yields CAINPGGTDYEQYF. J is TRBJ2-7 and V is TRBV10-3; D not resolved. Trimming left V 7 bases short and J 3 bases short, with 16 bases between. The CDR3 is 14 residues long. Germline values: CDR1 ENHRY, CDR2 SYGVKD.

This clonotype was counted a few times. The V call is TRBV6-4, the J call TRBJ1-2; 7 bases match TRBD1. The CDR3 length is 14 residues. Trimming took 5 bases from V and 0 from J; bases not matched to a gene: 3. Per the germline V gene, CDR1 is MRHNA and CDR2 is SNTAGT. CDR3 DNA sequence: TGTGCCAGCAGTCCTGACAGGGCTAACTATGGCTACACCTTC. Translation: CASSPDRANYGYTF.